The 26 T cell receptor beta chains in this list originate from one sample, sequenced in a study of beta chain features in type 1 diabetes. Study-wide points: People with Type 1 diabetes carried modestly yet significantly shorter TCRB CDR3s in all four CD4+ subsets.

As every portion of the isolated RNA was reverse transcribed, the sequencing read expressed TCRB transcripts. The data were produced by immunoSEQ multiplex PCR, yet TCRdb's version contains in-frame clones alone and is incomplete. The table includes over 600,000 clones, 9.5% to 15% detected once. These receptors lack a known antigen. The sequenced sample was naive CD4+ T cells from blood. These receptors came from a man between 25 and 39 years old with type 1 diabetes.

In its sample, this clone was seen a few times. CDR3 sequence: CASSQEAAGNTIYF. The CDR3 DNA is TGTGCCAGCAGCCAAGAGGCTGCTGGAAACACCATATATTTT. The genes are TRBV4-2 and TRBJ1-3; D call uncertain. The V end lost 0 bases, the J end lost 2 bases, and 5 bases lay between the germline ends. CDR1 is LGHNA, CDR2 YNFKEQ, per germline. This CDR3 is 14 amino acids long.

V is TRBV9 and J is TRBJ2-7; TRBD2 agrees at 9 bases. The V and J ends lost 0 bases and 0 bases, in that order; junction bases with no gene match: 7. Germline-derived CDR1 and CDR2 are SGDLS and YYNGEE. The CDR3 is made up of 17 amino acids. DNA for the CDR3: TGTGCCAGCAGCGTAGGGTCAGCGGGGGGAACCTCCTACGAGCAGTACTTC. Translated: CASSVGSAGGTSYEQYF.

This clone was seen a few times. This sequence joins TRBV7-9 and TRBJ1-2; D is perhaps TRBD1 (5 bases). Trimming removed 3 bases at V and 2 bases at J, with 10 bases between. The CDR3 consists of 14 residues. CDR1 and CDR2 from the germline V gene are SEHNR and FQNEAQ (reference sequence). CDR3 in amino acids: CASSFETVNYGYTF. As DNA, the CDR3 is TGTGCCAGCAGCTTCGAGACAGTAAACTATGGCTACACCTTC. Full variable domain (outside the CDR3, taken from reference TRBV7-9 and TRBJ1-2): DTGVSQNPRHKITKRGQNVTFRCDPISEHNRLYWYRQTLGQGPEFLTYFQNEAQLEKSRLLSDRFSAERPKGSFSTLEIQRTEQGDSAMYLCASSFETVNYGYTFGSGTRLTVV.

The V call is TRBV5-1, the J call TRBJ2-3; TRBD1 matches 8 bases. The CDR3 has 15 amino acids. Per the germline V gene, CDR1 is SGHRS and CDR2 is YFSETQ. The V segment lost 3 bases and the J segment 5 bases; nucleotides outside the gene matches: 8. This CDR3 is CASSSYRTGQDTQYF. CDR3 nucleotides: TGCGCCAGCAGCTCCTATCGGACAGGGCAAGATACGCAGTATTTT.

This clone was seen a few times. The rearrangement links TRBV15 to TRBJ1-2, with D unclear. Germline CDR1 and CDR2: LNHNV and YYDKDF (reference sequence). The CDR3 runs 13 residues. Trimming took off 0 bases at V and 4 bases at J, with 6 bases between the two ends. The CDR3 DNA reads as TGTGCCACCAGCAGAGATAGTGCCTATGGCTACACCTTC. Protein product: CATSRDSAYGYTF.

The chain has TRBV21-1 and TRBJ2-5; TRBD2, the table's D call, was not compared with the DNA. TRBV21-1 is recorded as a pseudogene. CDR3 size: 17 residues. Written as DNA, the CDR3 is TGTGCCAGCAGCAAAAGATCGCCGGGACTAGCGAGGGAGACCCAGTACTTC. Translating it yields CASSKRSPGLARETQYF.

The CDR3 region has the DNA TGCGCCAGCAGCCTGAGACCCCCCTATGGCTACACCTTC. It codes for CASSLRPPYGYTF. This sequence joins TRBV4-3 and TRBJ1-2, with D unresolved. Germline CDR1 reads LGHNA; CDR2 reads YSLEER. The CDR3 consists of 13 residues. Trimming took off 4 bases at V and 4 bases at J, with 10 bases between the two ends.

This clone turned up a few times. This chain links TRBV11-2 with TRBJ2-5; the D call may be TRBD1 or TRBD2 (5 bases each). V lost 6 bases and J lost 1, with 12 bases in between. Germline assignment: CDR1 SGHAT and CDR2 FQNNGV. The CDR3 has 14 residues. The CDR3 sequence: CASSLGTAQETQYF. The CDR3 nucleotides read TGTGCCAGCAGTCTTGGGACGGCCCAAGAGACCCAGTACTTC.

This clone was seen more than once but under ten times. V gene TRBV2 combines with J gene TRBJ2-2; TRBD2 might be the D (5 bases). The germline CDR1 and CDR2 sequences are SNHLY and FYNNEI. This CDR3 comprises 14 residues. V lost 7 bases to trimming and J lost 0 bases, with 9 bases between them. Here the CDR3 reads CASKEATNTGELFF. Here the CDR3 DNA reads TGTGCCAGCAAGGAGGCTACGAACACCGGGGAGCTGTTTTTT.

The chain uses TRBV19 and TRBJ2-1, with 10 bases matching TRBD2. Per the germline V gene, CDR1 is LNHDA and CDR2 is SQIVND (reference sequence). V shed 5 bases and J 5 bases; nucleotides not matched to a gene: 3. The length of the CDR3 is 14 residues. The CDR3 reads CASSLLAGDNEQFF. The CDR3 DNA reads TGTGCCAGTAGTCTGCTAGCGGGGGACAATGAGCAGTTCTTC.

This clone was recorded a few times. Other DNA sequences in the sample encode the same CDR3. J is TRBJ1-2 and V is TRBV30; unclear D gene. There are 12 residues in the CDR3. V lost 2 bases and J lost 3, with 7 bases in between. Germline CDR1 and CDR2: GTSNPN and SVGIG (reference sequence). The CDR3 spells CAWSSGDYGYTF. The CDR3 region has the DNA TGTGCCTGGAGTTCCGGGGACTATGGCTACACCTTC.

This chain links TRBV11-2 with TRBJ2-2; unclear D gene. Germline CDR1 is SGHAT and CDR2 is FQNNGV. The CDR3 covers 14 residues. Trimming stripped 1 base from V and 5 bases from J, with 8 bases between. Written as DNA, the CDR3 is TGTGCCAGCAGCTTAGGTTGGGGTACCGGGGAGCTGTTTTTT. Translation: CASSLGWGTGELFF. The complete variable domain, with remaining parts taken from reference TRBV11-2 and TRBJ2-2, reads EAGVAQSPRYKIIEKRQSVAFWCNPISGHATLYWYQQILGQGPKLLIQFQNNGVVDDSQLPKDRFSAERLKGVDSTLKIQPAKLEDSAVYLCASSLGWGTGELFFGEGSRLTVL.

V gene TRBV7-2 combines with J gene TRBJ2-7, with D hard to call. Germline CDR1 and CDR2: SGHTA and FQGNSA. Trimming removed 1 base from V and 0 bases from J, with 13 bases in between. CDR3 length: 16 residues. CDR3 region: CASSLETSTLSYEQYF. The CDR3 nucleotides are TGTGCCAGCAGCTTAGAGACGTCAACCCTCTCCTACGAGCAGTACTTC.

The CDR3 region has the DNA TGCAGCGTGGGGCCCGATGCAGCTGAAAAACTGTTTTTT. Its protein product is CSVGPDAAEKLFF. The chain uses TRBV29-1 and TRBJ1-4; D may be TRBD1 (5 bases). Germline V gene data show CDR1 as SQVTM and CDR2 as ANQGSEA. This CDR3 is 13 amino acids long. V was trimmed by 6 bases and J by 7 bases, leaving 15 bases between them.

In DNA form, the CDR3 reads TGTGCCAGCAGGTTGGACAGTGGGACCCAGTACTTC. Translating gives CASRLDSGTQYF. The V gene is TRBV7-2, the J gene TRBJ2-5; TRBD1 might be the D (6 bases). This CDR3 has 12 amino acids. The germline CDR1 and CDR2 sequences are SGHTA and FQGNSA. V shed 6 bases and J shed 7 bases, with 12 bases lying between them.

There are a few counts of this clone. The J gene is TRBJ1-2, the V gene TRBV27; TRBD1 is a possible D gene (6 bases). The CDR3 totals 18 residues. V was clipped by 6 bases and J by 2 bases, with 25 bases between them. From germline, CDR1 is MNHEY and CDR2 SMNVEV (reference sequence). CDR3 sequence: CASSLRAQGIGANYGYTF. The CDR3 nucleotides read TGTGCCAGCAGCTTACGGGCGCAGGGGATCGGGGCCAACTATGGCTACACCTTC.

The gene calls are TRBV7-9 and TRBJ1-4; weak D call: TRBD1 (6 bases). The CDR3 extends over 14 amino acids. The V gene's germline CDR1 is SEHNR and CDR2 FQNEAQ (reference sequence). The V gene lost 1 base and the J gene lost 10 bases, with 13 bases spanning the gap. The CDR3 here is CASSLDREGGKLFF. CDR3 DNA: TGTGCCAGCAGCTTAGACAGGGAGGGCGGAAAACTGTTTTTT.

The chain joins TRBV9 to TRBJ1-5, with 11 bases lining up with TRBD1. The CDR3 sequence is 15 residues long. J was trimmed by 8 bases and V by 0 bases; bases with no gene match: 4. Germline V CDR1 and CDR2: SGDLS, YYNGEE. Here the CDR3 DNA reads TGTGCCAGCAGCGTAGGGACAGGGGGCCTCGAGCCCCAGCATTTT. Translation gives CASSVGTGGLEPQHF.

This clone has only a few counts. This chain uses TRBV7-2 with TRBJ1-4, with 7 bases aligning to TRBD1. V was pared by 5 bases and J by 12 bases, with 18 bases of the junction left unmatched. The CDR3 extends over 16 amino acids. Germline assignment: CDR1 SGHTA and CDR2 FQGNSA. The CDR3 DNA follows: TGTGCCAGCAGCCCCACGGACAGGAGGCCTTTGGGACAACTGTTTTTT. As protein: CASSPTDRRPLGQLFF.

Only a few counts were recorded for this clone. V gene TRBV30 combines with J gene TRBJ1-5; no definite D call. The germline gives CDR1 GTSNPN, CDR2 SVGIG (reference sequence). The CDR3 sequence is 15 residues long. The V end was cut by 2 bases, the J end by 4 bases, with 15 bases between. The CDR3 nucleotides are TGTGCCTGGAGTCCTCCCGGGAGGCTAAATCAGCCCCAGCATTTT. This codes for CAWSPPGRLNQPQHF.

In this sample, this clone turned up a few times. The chain is built from TRBV5-4 and TRBJ1-2; 8 nucleotides line up with TRBD1. The ends lost 4 bases at V and 0 bases at J; junction bases unmatched: 8. The CDR3 contains 16 residues. The germline V gene has CDR1 SGHNT and CDR2 YYREEE (reference sequence). In DNA form, the CDR3 reads TGTGCCAGCAGCCCCGGGACAGGCTTAGCTAACTATGGCTACACCTTC. Its translation: CASSPGTGLANYGYTF.

This clone was seen a handful of times. J is TRBJ1-6 and V is TRBV27; D is possibly TRBD1 (5 bases). Germline CDR1 is MNHEY and CDR2 is SMNVEV (reference sequence). The CDR3 has 13 amino acids. The V and J ends lost 5 bases and 7 bases respectively, with 9 bases between them. The CDR3 DNA reads as TGTGCCAGCAGTATCCAGGGCAATTCACCCCTCCACTTT. It translates to CASSIQGNSPLHF.

As DNA, the CDR3 is TGCGCCAGCAGTGATTTCGTTGAACGGAACTATGGCTACACCTTC. It yields the protein CASSDFVERNYGYTF. The rearrangement uses TRBV10-2 and TRBJ1-2, with D unclear. Per the germline V gene, CDR1 is WSHSY and CDR2 is SAAADI. Trimming shortened V by 3 bases and J by 2 bases, and 13 bases separated the two germline ends. This CDR3 region has 15 residues.

The chain recombines TRBV27 with TRBJ2-1; D is possibly TRBD1 (6 bases). Per the germline V gene, CDR1 is MNHEY and CDR2 is SMNVEV (reference sequence). The germline V and J ends were trimmed by 6 bases and 7 bases, with 16 bases remaining between them. The CDR3 extends over 14 amino acids. The DNA for the CDR3 is TGTGCCAGCAGGGGTCAAGGGGGTACTAATGAGCAGTTCTTC. Its protein product is CASRGQGGTNEQFF.

This clone was detected a few times. The chain links TRBV6-6 to TRBJ2-1; D perhaps matches TRBD1 (5 bases). CDR1 MNHNY and CDR2 SVGAGI come from the germline V gene (reference sequence). The CDR3 is 15 residues long. Trimming shortened V by 4 bases and J by 0 bases, and 10 bases separated the two germline ends. CDR3 region: CASSWGLGSYNEQFF. The CDR3 bases are TGTGCCAGCAGTTGGGGCCTAGGCTCCTACAATGAGCAGTTCTTC.

V is TRBV7-2 and J is TRBJ2-6; D possibly corresponds to TRBD1 (5 bases). The CDR3 consists of 17 residues. The germline CDR1 and CDR2 sequences are SGHTA and FQGNSA. Trimming removed 1 base from V and 2 bases from J, with 12 bases in between. The CDR3 reads CASSLGWGSAGANVLTF. The CDR3 nucleotides read TGTGCCAGCAGCTTAGGATGGGGCAGCGCTGGGGCCAACGTCCTGACTTTC.